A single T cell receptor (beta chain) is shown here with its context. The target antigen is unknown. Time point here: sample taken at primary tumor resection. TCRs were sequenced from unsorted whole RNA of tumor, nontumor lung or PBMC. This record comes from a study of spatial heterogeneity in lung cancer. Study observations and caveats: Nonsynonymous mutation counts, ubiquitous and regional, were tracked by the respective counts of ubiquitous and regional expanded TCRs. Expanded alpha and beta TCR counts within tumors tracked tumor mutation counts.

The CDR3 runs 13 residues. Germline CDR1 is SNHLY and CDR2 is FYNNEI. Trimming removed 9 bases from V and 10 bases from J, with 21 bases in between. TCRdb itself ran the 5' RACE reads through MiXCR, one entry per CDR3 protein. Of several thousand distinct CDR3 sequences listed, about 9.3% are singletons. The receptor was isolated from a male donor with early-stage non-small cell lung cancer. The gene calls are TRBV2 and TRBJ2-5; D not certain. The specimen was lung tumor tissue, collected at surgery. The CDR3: CASHFGMPGDQYF. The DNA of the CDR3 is TGTGCCAGTCATTTTGGGATGCCTGGGGACCAGTACTTC.